This section outlines one TCR beta chain sequence together with its context. Its target is not known. A junction boundary mismatches the germline segment, possibly from a read error. The CDR3 loop spans 16 amino acids. The germline V gene has CDR1 SGHVS and CDR2 FNYEAQ. The source of the sample is a study of glioma-infiltrating T cells. Points from the study as a whole: Only very few CDR3 sequences appeared in both tissue and blood. Tissue-blood divergence was below expectation in non-neoplastic patients, above in gliomas.

Using RNA template, CDR3s of TCR alpha and beta were amplified with iRepertoire arm-PCR. Tissue mRNA or PBMC total RNA, roughly 95-400 ng, went into one-step reverse transcription and amplification. TCRdb re-called the multiplex PCR reads with MiXCR, one entry per CDR3 protein. In the table there are roughly 200,000 distinct CDR3 sequences, more than 35% of which are singletons. The sequenced sample was glioma tissue, nonneoplastic brain tissue, or PBMCs (not recorded which). The sequence was collected from a human donor with low-grade glioma or glioblastoma, undergoing nonglioma brain surgery, or in good health (not recorded which). J is TRBJ2-7 and V is TRBV7-6, with TRBD1 matching 9 bases. CDR3 amino acids: CARSLAIGQGTYEQYF. The CDR3 DNA sequence: TGTGCCAGAAGCTTAGCGATCGGACAGGGGACTTACGAGCAGTACTTC.